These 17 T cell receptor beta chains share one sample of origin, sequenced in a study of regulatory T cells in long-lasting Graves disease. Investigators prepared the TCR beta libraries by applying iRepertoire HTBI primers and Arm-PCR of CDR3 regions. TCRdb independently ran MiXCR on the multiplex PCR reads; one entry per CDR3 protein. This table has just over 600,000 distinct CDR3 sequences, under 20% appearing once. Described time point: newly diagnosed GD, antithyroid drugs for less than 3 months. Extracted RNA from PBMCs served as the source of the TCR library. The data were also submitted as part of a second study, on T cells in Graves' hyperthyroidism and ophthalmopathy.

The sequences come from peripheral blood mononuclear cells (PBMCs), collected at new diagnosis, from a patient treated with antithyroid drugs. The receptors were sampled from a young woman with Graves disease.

In DNA form, the CDR3 reads TGTGCCACCAGTGACCCTACTCGAGACATTCAGTACTTC. It specifies CATSDPTRDIQYF. The rearrangement joins TRBV24-1 to TRBJ2-4; D gene uncertain. Trimming stripped 4 bases from V and 8 bases from J, with 11 bases between. Germline CDR1 KGHDR, CDR2 SFDVKD. This CDR3 has 13 residues.

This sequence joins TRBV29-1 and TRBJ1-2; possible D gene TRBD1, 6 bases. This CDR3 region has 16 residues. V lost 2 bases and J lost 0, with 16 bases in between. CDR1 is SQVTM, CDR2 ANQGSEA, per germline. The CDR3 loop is CSVERGTGSSNYGYTF. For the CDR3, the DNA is TGCAGCGTTGAAAGGGGCACAGGGTCGTCTAACTATGGCTACACCTTC.

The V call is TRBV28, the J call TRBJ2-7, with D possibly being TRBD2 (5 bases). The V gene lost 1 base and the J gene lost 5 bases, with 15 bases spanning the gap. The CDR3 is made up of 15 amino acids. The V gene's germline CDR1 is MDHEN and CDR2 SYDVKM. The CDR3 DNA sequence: TGTGCCAGCAGTTTATTGGCTTACGGGAACCACGAGCAGTACTTC. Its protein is CASSLLAYGNHEQYF. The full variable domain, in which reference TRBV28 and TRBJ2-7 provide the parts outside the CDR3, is DVKVTQSSRYLVKRTGEKVFLECVQDMDHENMFWYRQDPGLGLRLIYFSYDVKMKEKGDIPEGYSVSREKKERFSLILESASTNQTSMYLCASSLLAYGNHEQYFGPGTRLTVT.

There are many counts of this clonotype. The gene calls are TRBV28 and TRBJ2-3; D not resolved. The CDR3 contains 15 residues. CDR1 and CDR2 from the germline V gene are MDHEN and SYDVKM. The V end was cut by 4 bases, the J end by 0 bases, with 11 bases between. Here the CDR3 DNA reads TGTGCCAGCAGTTGGCAATCCCTCAGCACAGATACGCAGTATTTT. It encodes CASSWQSLSTDTQYF.

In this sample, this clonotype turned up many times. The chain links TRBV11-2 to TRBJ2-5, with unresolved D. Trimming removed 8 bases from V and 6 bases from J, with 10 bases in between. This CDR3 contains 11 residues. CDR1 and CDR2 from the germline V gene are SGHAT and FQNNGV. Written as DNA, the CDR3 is TGTGCCAGCCGTCTAACCCAGACCCAGTACTTC. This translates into CASRLTQTQYF.

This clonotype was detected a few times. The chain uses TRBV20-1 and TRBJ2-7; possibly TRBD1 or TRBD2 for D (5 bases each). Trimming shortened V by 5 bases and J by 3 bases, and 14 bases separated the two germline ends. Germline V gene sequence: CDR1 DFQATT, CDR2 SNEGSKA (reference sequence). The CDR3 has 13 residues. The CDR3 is CSAVDGDRYEQYF. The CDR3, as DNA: TGCAGTGCTGTCGACGGGGACCGCTACGAGCAGTACTTC.

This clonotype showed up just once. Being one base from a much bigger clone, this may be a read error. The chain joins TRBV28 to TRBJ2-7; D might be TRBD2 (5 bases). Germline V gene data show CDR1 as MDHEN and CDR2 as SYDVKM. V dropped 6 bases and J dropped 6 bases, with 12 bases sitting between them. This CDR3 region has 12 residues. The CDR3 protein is CASSPRVVEQYF. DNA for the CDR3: TGTGCCAGCAGCCCGCGGGTCGTCGAGCAGTACTTC.

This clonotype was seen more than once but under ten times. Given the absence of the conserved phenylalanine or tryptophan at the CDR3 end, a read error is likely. The CDR3 loop reads CASSGNTEAFL. In nucleotides, the CDR3 is TGTGCCAGCTCGGGGAACACTGAAGCTTTCCTT. The chain couples TRBV28 to TRBJ1-1, with D uncertain. V was pared by 8 bases and J by 1 base, with 5 bases between. The V gene's germline CDR1 is MDHEN and CDR2 SYDVKM. The CDR3 spans 11 residues.

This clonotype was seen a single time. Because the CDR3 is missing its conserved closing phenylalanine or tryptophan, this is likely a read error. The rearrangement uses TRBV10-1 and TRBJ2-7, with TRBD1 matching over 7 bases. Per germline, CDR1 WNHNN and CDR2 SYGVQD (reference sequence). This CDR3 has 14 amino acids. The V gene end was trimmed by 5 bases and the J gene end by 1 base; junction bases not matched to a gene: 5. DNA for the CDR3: TGCGCCAGCAGTCCCGGACAGGTATCCTACGAGCAGTACCTC. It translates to CASSPGQVSYEQYL.

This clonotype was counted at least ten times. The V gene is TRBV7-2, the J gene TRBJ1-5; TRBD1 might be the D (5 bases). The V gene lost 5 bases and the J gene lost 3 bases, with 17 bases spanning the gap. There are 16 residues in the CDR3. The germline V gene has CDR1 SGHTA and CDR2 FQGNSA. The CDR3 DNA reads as TGTGCCAGCAGCCAACGAGCCTCGGGACTCAATCAGCCCCAGCATTTT. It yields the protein CASSQRASGLNQPQHF.

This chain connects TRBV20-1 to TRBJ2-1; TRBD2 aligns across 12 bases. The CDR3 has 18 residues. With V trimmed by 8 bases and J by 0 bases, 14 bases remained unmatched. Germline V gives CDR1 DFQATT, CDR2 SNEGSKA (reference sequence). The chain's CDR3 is CSSVGLAGGGSSYNEQFF. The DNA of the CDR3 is TGCAGTTCCGTGGGTCTAGCGGGAGGGGGGAGCTCCTACAATGAGCAGTTCTTC.

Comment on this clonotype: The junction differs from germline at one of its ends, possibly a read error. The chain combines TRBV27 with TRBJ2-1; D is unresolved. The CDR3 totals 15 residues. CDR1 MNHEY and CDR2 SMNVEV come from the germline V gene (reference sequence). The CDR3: CASSHFKLSYNEQLF. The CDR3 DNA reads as TGTGCCAGCAGCCATTTTAAGCTCTCCTACAATGAGCAGCTCTTC.

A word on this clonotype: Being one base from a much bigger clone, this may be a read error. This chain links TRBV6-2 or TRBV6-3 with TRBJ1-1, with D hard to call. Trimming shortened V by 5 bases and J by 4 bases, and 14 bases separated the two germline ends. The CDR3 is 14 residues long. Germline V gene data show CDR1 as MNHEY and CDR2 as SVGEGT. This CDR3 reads CASSELGGSTEAFF. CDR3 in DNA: TGTGCCAGCAGTGAACTTGGAGGGAGCACTGAAGCTTTCTTT.

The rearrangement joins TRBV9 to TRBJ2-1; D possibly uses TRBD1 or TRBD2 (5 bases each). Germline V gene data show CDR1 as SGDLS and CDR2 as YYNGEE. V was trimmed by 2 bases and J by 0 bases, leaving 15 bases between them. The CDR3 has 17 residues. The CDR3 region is CASSVGRDLASYNEQFF. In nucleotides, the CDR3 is TGTGCCAGCAGCGTGGGACGAGACCTGGCCTCCTACAATGAGCAGTTCTTC.

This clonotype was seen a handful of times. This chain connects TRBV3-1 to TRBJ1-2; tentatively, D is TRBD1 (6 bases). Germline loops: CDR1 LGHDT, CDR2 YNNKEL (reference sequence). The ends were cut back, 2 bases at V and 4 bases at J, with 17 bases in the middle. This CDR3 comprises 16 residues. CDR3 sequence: CASSQMAQGLGYGYTF. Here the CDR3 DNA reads TGTGCCAGCAGCCAAATGGCGCAGGGGCTTGGCTATGGCTACACCTTC.

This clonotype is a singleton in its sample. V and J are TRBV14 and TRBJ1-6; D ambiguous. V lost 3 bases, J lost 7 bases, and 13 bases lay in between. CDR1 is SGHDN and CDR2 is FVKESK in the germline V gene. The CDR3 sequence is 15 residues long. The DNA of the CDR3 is TGTGCCAGCAGCCAGGACGGGAGAACGAATTCACCCCTCCACTTT. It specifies CASSQDGRTNSPLHF. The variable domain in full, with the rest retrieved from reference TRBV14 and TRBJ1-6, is EAGVTQFPSHSVIEKGQTVTLRCDPISGHDNLYWYRRVMGKEIKFLLHFVKESKQDESGMPNNRFLAERTGGTYSTLKVQPAELEDSGVYFCASSQDGRTNSPLHFGNGTRLTVT.

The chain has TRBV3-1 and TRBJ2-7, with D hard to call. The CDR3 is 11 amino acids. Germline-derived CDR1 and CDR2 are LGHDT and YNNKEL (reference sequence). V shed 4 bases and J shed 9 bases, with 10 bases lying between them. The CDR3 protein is CASSPPPGQYF. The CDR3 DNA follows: TGTGCCAGCAGCCCCCCTCCGGGGCAGTACTTC.